Presented here are 21 T cell receptor beta chains from one specimen sequenced in a study of blood T cells in healthy people across ages. A second PCR of roughly 7 to 11 cycles used a sample-barcoded 5' primer and a J-beta primer mix. MiXCR, run by TCRdb on the 5' RACE reads, gives a single entry per CDR3 protein. The sample yields 1.5 million or so distinct CDR3 sequences, around two fifths seen once. The sequenced sample consisted of blood. Receptors were obtained from a woman younger than 30 in good health.

The V gene is TRBV30, the J gene TRBJ1-5; maybe TRBD1 (5 bases). Trimming left V 0 bases short and J 7 bases short, with 13 bases between. The CDR3 is 14 residues long. The germline CDR1 and CDR2 sequences are GTSNPN and SVGIG (reference sequence). The CDR3 is CAWSVLTARQPQHF. Written as DNA, the CDR3 is TGTGCCTGGAGTGTATTGACAGCCAGGCAGCCCCAGCATTTT.

This rearrangement joins TRBV6-1 to TRBJ2-1, with 14 bases matching TRBD2. The trim removed 7 bases at V and 8 bases at J, leaving 13 bases unmatched. This CDR3 contains 17 residues. Per the germline V gene, CDR1 is MNHNS and CDR2 is SASEGT. CDR3 DNA: TGTGCCAGCACCGGACTAGCGGGAGGACTGGGGGGCGATGAGCAGTTCTTC. It codes for CASTGLAGGLGGDEQFF.

The chain uses TRBV5-1 and TRBJ2-1; 8 bases are a match to TRBD2. The CDR3 has 14 amino acids. The J segment lost 8 bases and the V segment lost 6 bases, leaving 10 bases of the junction unmatched. Germline CDR1 is SGHRS and CDR2 is YFSETQ. Here the CDR3 reads CASTKRESYDEQFF. The CDR3 DNA is TGCGCCAGCACCAAGCGGGAGTCGTACGATGAGCAGTTCTTC.

This clonotype was found a few times. The rearrangement joins TRBV28 to TRBJ1-3; TRBD1 matches 10 bases. V gave up 5 bases and J gave up 0 bases; unmatched junction bases: 7. The CDR3 is 17 amino acids. Germline CDR1 is MDHEN and CDR2 is SYDVKM. In DNA form, the CDR3 reads TGTGCCAGCAGTCCTTTGGACAGGGGGGGCTCTGGAAACACCATATATTTT. It encodes CASSPLDRGGSGNTIYF.

The rearrangement uses TRBV12-3 or TRBV12-4 and TRBJ1-2; 9 bases line up with TRBD1. The junction had 6 bases not matched to a gene; V was cut back by 8 bases and J by 8 bases. The CDR3 sequence is 12 residues long. The CDR3, as DNA: TGTGCCAGCGGGACAGGGTCCGGGGGCTACACCTTC. Translation gives CASGTGSGGYTF.

This clonotype was picked up a small number of times. This chain uses TRBV18 with TRBJ2-1, with D unclear. V was clipped by 6 bases and J by 10 bases, with 13 bases between them. In germline, CDR1 is KGHSH, CDR2 LQKENI. The CDR3 is made up of 12 amino acids. This chain's CDR3 is CASSVPYGEQFF. Written as DNA, the CDR3 is TGTGCCAGCTCGGTCCCATACGGGGAGCAGTTCTTC.

The V call is TRBV28, the J call TRBJ2-7; 7 bases are a match to TRBD1. V was pared by 6 bases and J by 2 bases, with 7 bases of the junction left unmatched. The CDR3 sequence is 14 residues long. The germline gives CDR1 MDHEN, CDR2 SYDVKM. CDR3 region: CASSPGQIPYEQYF. CDR3 in DNA: TGTGCCAGCAGCCCGGGACAGATTCCCTACGAGCAGTACTTC. Full variable domain (remainder filled in from reference TRBV28 and TRBJ2-7): DVKVTQSSRYLVKRTGEKVFLECVQDMDHENMFWYRQDPGLGLRLIYFSYDVKMKEKGDIPEGYSVSREKKERFSLILESASTNQTSMYLCASSPGQIPYEQYFGPGTRLTVT.

This clonotype appeared a few times. This sequence joins TRBV20-1 and TRBJ2-5; 7 nucleotides line up with TRBD2. Germline lookup yields CDR1 DFQATT and CDR2 SNEGSKA (reference sequence). The CDR3 has 12 amino acids. In DNA form, the CDR3 reads TGCACCGGGCGGGGGTCCGGTGAGACCCAGTACTTC. It codes for CTGRGSGETQYF.

A few counts support this clonotype. The CDR3 is CASSPGLAAQRDEQFF. The CDR3 DNA reads as TGTGCCAGCAGCCCGGGACTAGCGGCCCAGAGGGATGAGCAGTTCTTC. This sequence joins TRBV2 and TRBJ2-1, with TRBD2 matching over 11 bases. J gave up 8 bases and V 6 bases, and 12 bases lay outside the gene matches. Germline lookup yields CDR1 SNHLY and CDR2 FYNNEI. The length of the CDR3 is 16 residues. The complete variable domain, with remaining parts taken from reference TRBV2 and TRBJ2-1, reads EPEVTQTPSHQVTQMGQEVILRCVPISNHLYFYWYRQILGQKVEFLVSFYNNEISEKSEIFDDQFSVERPDGSNFTLKIRSTKLEDSAMYFCASSPGLAAQRDEQFFGPGTRLTVL.

The chain has TRBV2 and TRBJ2-3, with 11 bases identical to TRBD2. The V gene end was trimmed by 6 bases and the J gene end by 5 bases; junction bases not matched to a gene: 10. The CDR3 runs 16 residues. The germline V gene has CDR1 SNHLY and CDR2 FYNNEI. In nucleotides, the CDR3 is TGTGCCAGCAGACAACTAGCGGGAGCGGGGGTAGATACGCAGTATTTT. It specifies CASRQLAGAGVDTQYF.

This clonotype was observed a handful of times. This chain connects TRBV12-3 or TRBV12-4 to TRBJ2-1; TRBD2 agrees at 9 bases. CDR3 length: 17 amino acids. Trimming cost V 5 bases and J 0 bases; bases outside gene matches: 8. The CDR3 region has the DNA TGTGCCAGCAGTCCTAGCGGGAAGGGGAGCTCCTACAATGAGCAGTTCTTC. It translates to CASSPSGKGSSYNEQFF.

This rearrangement joins TRBV11-2 to TRBJ2-7, with D tentatively TRBD2 (6 bases). V lost 5 bases and J lost 4, with 18 bases in between. The CDR3 has 15 amino acids. The V gene's germline CDR1 is SGHAT and CDR2 FQNNGV. CDR3 residues: CASSPGTGDGYEQYF. The CDR3 region has the DNA TGTGCCAGCAGCCCCGGGACTGGGGATGGGTACGAGCAGTACTTC.

V is TRBV6-1 and J is TRBJ2-4, with unresolved D. CDR3 length: 16 residues. Germline V gene lookup returns CDR1 MNHNS and CDR2 SASEGT. Trimming removed 3 bases from V and 6 bases from J, with 18 bases in between. This CDR3 is CASSDQRVQIGNIQYF. The CDR3 DNA reads as TGTGCCAGCAGTGACCAGCGCGTACAGATAGGAAACATTCAGTACTTC.

V gene TRBV20-1 combines with J gene TRBJ2-5; 7 bases fit TRBD2. The CDR3 has 15 amino acids. J lost 2 bases, V lost 5 bases, and 11 bases had no gene match. Looked up from germline, CDR1 is DFQATT and CDR2 is SNEGSKA (reference sequence). The DNA for the CDR3 is TGCAGTGCTTGTAGTGGGAGGGCCGCGCAAGAGACCCAGTACTTC. It codes for CSACSGRAAQETQYF.

The genes are TRBV20-1 and TRBJ2-7; 10 positions match TRBD2. This CDR3 region has 13 residues. Germline lookup yields CDR1 DFQATT and CDR2 SNEGSKA (reference sequence). After removal of 5 bases from V and 3 bases from J, the junction contained 4 bases not matched to a gene. The CDR3, as DNA: TGCAGTGCTGCCGGGACTAGCGTCTACGAGCAGTACTTC. Its translation is CSAAGTSVYEQYF.

V and J are TRBV18 and TRBJ2-3; 11 bases are shared with TRBD2. In germline, CDR1 is KGHSH, CDR2 LQKENI. CDR3 length equals 17 residues. V shed 3 bases and J 7 bases; nucleotides not matched to a gene: 12. Here the CDR3 DNA reads TGTGCCAGCTCACCGTCTACCGGGCTAGCGGGGGGACATACGCAGTATTTT. Amino acid sequence: CASSPSTGLAGGHTQYF.

This clonotype is a singleton in its sample. The chain recombines TRBV12-3 or TRBV12-4 with TRBJ1-2, with D maybe TRBD1 (5 bases). V was shortened by 5 bases and J by 6 bases, with 19 bases between the two germline ends. The length of the CDR3 is 15 residues. CDR3 nucleotides: TGTGCCAGCAGTCCCCTCGTCGGGGGAGGAAATGGCTACACCTTC. As protein: CASSPLVGGGNGYTF.

V is TRBV5-6 and J is TRBJ2-3, with 7 bases lining up with TRBD1. The CDR3 is 15 amino acids. The V gene's germline CDR1 is SGHDT and CDR2 YYEEEE. Trimming took 1 base from V and 4 from J; bases not matched to a gene: 6. CDR3 bases: TGTGCCAGCAGCTTGCGGACAGGTGGGGCAGATACGCAGTATTTT. Protein sequence: CASSLRTGGADTQYF. The variable domain in full, with the rest retrieved from reference TRBV5-6 and TRBJ2-3, is DAGVTQSPTHLIKTRGQQVTLRCSPKSGHDTVSWYQQALGQGPQFIFQYYEEEERQRGNFPDRFSGHQFPNYSSELNVNALLLGDSALYLCASSLRTGGADTQYFGPGTRLTVL.

The table lists this clonotype with many counts. The rearrangement uses TRBV7-2 and TRBJ2-3; TRBD1 matches 7 bases. The CDR3 covers 15 residues. V shed 5 bases, J shed 0 bases, and the junction held 5 bases outside the gene matches. Germline lookup yields CDR1 SGHTA and CDR2 FQGNSA. The CDR3 reads CASSRTGDSTDTQYF. The CDR3 bases are TGTGCCAGCAGCCGAACAGGGGATAGCACAGATACGCAGTATTTT.

The V gene is TRBV6-5, the J gene TRBJ1-1; D gene ambiguous. Looked up from germline, CDR1 is MNHEY and CDR2 is SVGAGI. The germline V and J ends were trimmed by 2 bases and 10 bases, with 11 bases remaining between them. The CDR3 is made up of 12 amino acids. DNA of the CDR3: TGTGCCAGCAGTTACATACCGGGTGCAGCTTTCTTT. This gives the protein CASSYIPGAAFF.

This chain links TRBV12-3 or TRBV12-4 with TRBJ1-4, with D unresolved. This CDR3 has 15 amino acids. Deletions cut 2 bases from V and 1 base from J, with 8 bases between. CDR3 amino acids: CASSLWGVTNEKLFF. CDR3 DNA: TGTGCCAGCAGTTTATGGGGTGTAACTAATGAAAAACTGTTTTTT.